This T cell receptor (beta chain) was documented in a study of T cell responses to AZD1222 COVID-19 vaccine. The table came from immunoSEQ multiplex PCR; TCRdb's copy has only in-frame clones and leaves some out. The table has roughly 49,000 clones, over 60% seen once; the top ten hold roughly 7.2%. The CDR3 covers 12 residues. Trimming took off 4 bases at V and 7 bases at J, with 9 bases between the two ends. In germline, CDR1 is SGDLS, CDR2 YYNGEE. The rearrangement uses TRBV9 and TRBJ2-1, with unresolved D. The receptor was derived from an adult in good health. The starting material was peripheral blood, obtained on day 0 of AZD1222 vaccination. Here the CDR3 DNA reads TGTGCCAGCAGCCAACGTCTAAATGAGCAGTTCTTC. It codes for CASSQRLNEQFF.